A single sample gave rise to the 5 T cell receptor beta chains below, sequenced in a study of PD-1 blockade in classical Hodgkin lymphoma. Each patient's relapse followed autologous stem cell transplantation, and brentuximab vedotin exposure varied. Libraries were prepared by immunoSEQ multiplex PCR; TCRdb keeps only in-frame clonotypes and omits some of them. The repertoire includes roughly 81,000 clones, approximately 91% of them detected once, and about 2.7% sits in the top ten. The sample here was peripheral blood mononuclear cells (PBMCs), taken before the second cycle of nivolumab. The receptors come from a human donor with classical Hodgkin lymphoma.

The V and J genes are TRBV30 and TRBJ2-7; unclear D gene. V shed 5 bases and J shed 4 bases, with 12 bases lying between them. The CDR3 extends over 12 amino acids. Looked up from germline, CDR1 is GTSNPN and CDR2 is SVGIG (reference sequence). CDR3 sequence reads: CAWAHEIYEQYF. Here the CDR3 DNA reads TGTGCCTGGGCCCACGAAATTTACGAGCAGTACTTC.

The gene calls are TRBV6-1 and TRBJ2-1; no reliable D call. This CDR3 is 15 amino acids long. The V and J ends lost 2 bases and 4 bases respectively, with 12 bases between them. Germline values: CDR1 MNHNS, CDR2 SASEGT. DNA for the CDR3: TGTGCCAGCAGTGAACTCCGTTTGGCTTACAATGAGCAGTTCTTC. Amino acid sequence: CASSELRLAYNEQFF.

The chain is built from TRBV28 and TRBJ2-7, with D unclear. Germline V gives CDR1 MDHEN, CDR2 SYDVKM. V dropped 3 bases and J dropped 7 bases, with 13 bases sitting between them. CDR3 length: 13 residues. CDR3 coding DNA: TGTGCCAGCAGTTTTAGGGCTCCGTGGGAGCAGTACTTC. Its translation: CASSFRAPWEQYF.

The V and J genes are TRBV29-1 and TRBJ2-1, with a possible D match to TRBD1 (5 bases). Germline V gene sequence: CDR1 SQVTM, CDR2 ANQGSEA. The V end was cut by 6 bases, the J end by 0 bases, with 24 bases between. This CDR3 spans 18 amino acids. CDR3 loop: CSVTHAVRQSSSYNEQFF. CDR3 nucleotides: TGCAGCGTGACACACGCTGTAAGACAGTCAAGCTCCTACAATGAGCAGTTCTTC.

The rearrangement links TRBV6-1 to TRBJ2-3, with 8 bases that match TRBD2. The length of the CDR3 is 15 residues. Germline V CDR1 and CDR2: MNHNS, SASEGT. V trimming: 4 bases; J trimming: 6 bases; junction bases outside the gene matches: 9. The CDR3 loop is CASSAYREGRDTQYF. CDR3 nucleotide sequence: TGTGCCAGCAGTGCTTACCGGGAGGGCCGGGATACGCAGTATTTT.